Listed here are 14 T cell receptor beta chains from one sample, sequenced in a study of cytomegalovirus exposure and HLA in healthy donors. It was with 60 Vbeta and 13 Jbeta primers that the PCR ran. Libraries were prepared by immunoSEQ multiplex PCR; TCRdb keeps only in-frame clonotypes and omits some of them. The data contain about 94,000 clones, around two thirds of them singletons. The sample consisted of PBMCs. Receptor source: a man in his thirties or forties in good health and CMV-seronegative.

The CDR3 is CASSVLPYGTSGVYNEQFF. The CDR3 nucleotides read TGTGCCAGCAGCGTCCTCCCATATGGGACTAGCGGAGTCTACAATGAGCAGTTCTTC. The V call is TRBV9, the J call TRBJ2-1; 11 nucleotides agree with TRBD2. Looked up from germline, CDR1 is SGDLS and CDR2 is YYNGEE. The CDR3 spans 19 residues. V was clipped by 2 bases and J by 3 bases; unmatched bases: 13.

This clone showed up just a few times. The V gene is TRBV10-3, the J gene TRBJ2-1; D gene unclear. V was cut by 10 bases and J by 0 bases, with 13 bases left in between. The length of the CDR3 is 14 residues. CDR1 and CDR2 (germline): ENHRY, SYGVKD. CDR3: CATLETRSYNEQFF. Here the CDR3 DNA reads TGTGCCACCCTTGAGACACGCTCCTACAATGAGCAGTTCTTC.

The V gene is TRBV11-3, the J gene TRBJ1-3, with 7 nucleotides matching TRBD1. The trim removed 5 bases at V and 4 bases at J, leaving 5 bases unmatched. CDR1 is SGHNT and CDR2 is YENEEA in the germline V gene. This CDR3 has 14 residues. CDR3: CASSPGTDGNTIYF. The CDR3, as DNA: TGTGCCAGCAGCCCAGGGACAGACGGAAACACCATATATTTT.

This clone was counted between two and nine times. The chain couples TRBV6-4 to TRBJ1-6; 7 positions agree with TRBD1. V dropped 4 bases and J dropped 10; count of bases not matched to a gene: 13. The CDR3 contains 16 residues. The germline gives CDR1 MRHNA, CDR2 SNTAGT. CDR3 sequence reads: CASSASGTARDSPLHF. The CDR3 DNA sequence: TGTGCCAGCAGTGCCTCCGGGACAGCCCGGGACTCACCCCTCCACTTT.

The genes are TRBV6-1 and TRBJ2-3, with D possibly being TRBD2 (7 bases). Germline V gene data show CDR1 as MNHNS and CDR2 as SASEGT. V gave up 6 bases and J gave up 8 bases, with 18 bases separating them. The CDR3 covers 14 residues. The CDR3 DNA follows: TGTGCCAGCAGAGGAGGGGGGGCCATTCCTACGCAGTATTTT. Its translation is CASRGGGAIPTQYF.

The chain recombines TRBV9 with TRBJ1-2, with a weak D call TRBD1 (6 bases). The CDR3 has 14 amino acids. V was clipped by 4 bases and J by 8 bases, with 18 bases between them. Germline-derived CDR1 and CDR2 are SGDLS and YYNGEE. The CDR3: CASSLDAIRGGYTF. The CDR3 nucleotides are TGTGCCAGCAGCCTAGACGCTATCAGGGGCGGCTACACCTTC.

A few counts support this clone. The rearrangement joins TRBV6-1 to TRBJ1-5, with D unresolved. The germline gives CDR1 MNHNS, CDR2 SASEGT. Trimming stripped 1 base from V and 0 bases from J, with 13 bases between. There are 17 residues in the CDR3. CDR3 nucleotide sequence: TGTGCCAGCAGTGAAGTTGTTGGCGGGAATAGCAATCAGCCCCAGCATTTT. The encoded protein is CASSEVVGGNSNQPQHF.

This rearrangement joins TRBV5-1 to TRBJ2-7; D gene uncertain. V was pared by 4 bases and J by 1 base, with 12 bases between. CDR1 and CDR2 from the germline V gene are SGHRS and YFSETQ. The CDR3 extends over 14 amino acids. DNA for the CDR3: TGCGCCAGCAGCCCCTCTAGAAATTCCTACGAGCAGTACTTC. Encoded protein: CASSPSRNSYEQYF.

This clone was observed a single time. The V and J genes are TRBV19 and TRBJ2-7; a weak D match, TRBD1 (5 bases). Germline V gene data show CDR1 as LNHDA and CDR2 as SQIVND (reference sequence). The CDR3 has 15 amino acids. V gave up 3 bases and J gave up 2 bases, with 14 bases separating them. The CDR3 bases are TGTGCCAGTAGTATTTTCGCACAGGCCGCCTACGAGCAGTACTTC. Protein: CASSIFAQAAYEQYF.

This clone was seen only a few times. The chain combines TRBV5-4 with TRBJ1-2; unclear D gene. There are 14 residues in the CDR3. Germline values: CDR1 SGHNT, CDR2 YYREEE (reference sequence). V shed 3 bases and J shed 1 base, with 10 bases lying between them. The CDR3 spells CASSSGFINYGYTF. Written as DNA, the CDR3 is TGTGCCAGCAGCTCGGGATTCATTAACTATGGCTACACCTTC. Based on the CDR3 plus reference TRBV5-4 and TRBJ1-2, the full variable domain is ETGVTQSPTHLIKTRGQQVTLRCSSQSGHNTVSWYQQALGQGPQFIFQYYREEENGRGNFPPRFSGLQFPNYSSELNVNALELDDSALYLCASSSGFINYGYTFGSGTRLTVV.

The rearrangement uses TRBV6-4 and TRBJ2-2, with TRBD2 matching 7 bases. J lost 1 base, V lost 6 bases, and 2 bases had no gene match. This CDR3 region has 14 residues. Germline V CDR1 and CDR2: MRHNA, SNTAGT. The CDR3 here is CASRPSGNTGELFF. In DNA form, the CDR3 reads TGTGCCAGCAGACCTAGCGGGAACACCGGGGAGCTGTTTTTT.

As concerns this clone: The junction departs from germline at one end; a sequencing error may be responsible. The CDR3 spells CVSSLVNEKYEQYF. The CDR3, as DNA: TGTGTCAGCAGCTTAGTGAACGAGAAATACGAGCAGTACTTC. The rearrangement joins TRBV11-2 to TRBJ2-7; no clear D gene. This CDR3 has 14 residues. Germline lookup yields CDR1 SGHAT and CDR2 FQNNGV.

V usage is TRBV5-4 and J usage is TRBJ2-7; possible D gene TRBD2, 6 bases. In germline, CDR1 is SGHNT, CDR2 YYREEE (reference sequence). The CDR3 consists of 14 residues. The V end was cut by 4 bases, the J end by 2 bases, with 13 bases between. The CDR3 DNA follows: TGTGCCAGCAGCAAGAGCGGACTACCCTACGAGCAGTACTTC. Translating gives CASSKSGLPYEQYF. Filled out from reference TRBV5-4 and TRBJ2-7, the complete variable domain reads ETGVTQSPTHLIKTRGQQVTLRCSSQSGHNTVSWYQQALGQGPQFIFQYYREEENGRGNFPPRFSGLQFPNYSSELNVNALELDDSALYLCASSKSGLPYEQYFGPGTRLTVT.

The chain couples TRBV2 to TRBJ2-5; no reliable D call. The germline gives CDR1 SNHLY, CDR2 FYNNEI. CDR3 length: 12 residues. The V end was cut by 4 bases, the J end by 1 base, with 4 bases between. CDR3 loop: CASSGSQETQYF. CDR3 bases: TGTGCCAGCAGTGGGAGCCAAGAGACCCAGTACTTC.